One and the same sample provided the 29 T cell receptor beta chains below, sequenced in a study of cytomegalovirus exposure and HLA in healthy donors. The PCR made use of 60 Vbeta and 13 Jbeta primers. Using immunoSEQ multiplex PCR, the repertoire was profiled, and TCRdb retains in-frame clones only, with some absent. Among 100,000 to 150,000 clones listed, just over 70% were seen once. The sample taken for sequencing was PBMCs. The source is a woman aged 55-69 years in good health and CMV-seropositive.

This clone was counted between two and nine times. The chain is built from TRBV4-1 and TRBJ2-3, with 7 bases matching TRBD2. Looked up from germline, CDR1 is MGHRA and CDR2 is YSYEKL. The trim removed 1 base at V and 7 bases at J, leaving 14 bases unmatched. This CDR3 region has 17 residues. CDR3 sequence reads: CASSQGPYSGPGNTQYF. The CDR3 DNA reads TGCGCCAGCAGCCAAGGGCCTTATAGCGGGCCTGGGAATACGCAGTATTTT.

The chain links TRBV7-2 to TRBJ1-6; D unclear. Trimming left V 1 base short and J 7 bases short, with 20 bases between. The CDR3 loop spans 18 amino acids. Germline loops: CDR1 SGHTA, CDR2 FQGNSA. DNA for the CDR3: TGTGCCAGCAGCTTAGTTGGAGGGCAAATTCGGGTGAATTCACCCCTCCACTTT. Protein product: CASSLVGGQIRVNSPLHF.

J is TRBJ2-3 and V is TRBV18; 7 bases fit TRBD2. CDR1 is KGHSH and CDR2 is LQKENI in the germline V gene. The trim removed 2 bases at V and 1 base at J, leaving 15 bases unmatched. The length of the CDR3 is 19 residues. The CDR3 bases are TGTGCCAGCTCACCATTGGGACTACTCGCAGTCTCCGGCACAGATACGCAGTATTTT. This codes for CASSPLGLLAVSGTDTQYF.

The genes are TRBV6-4 and TRBJ1-1, with TRBD1 matching 8 bases. Germline V CDR1 and CDR2: MRHNA, SNTAGT. CDR3 length equals 15 residues. The V segment lost 6 bases and the J segment 4 bases; nucleotides outside the gene matches: 10. This CDR3 is CASSPATGVGTEAFF. CDR3 bases: TGTGCCAGCAGCCCCGCGACAGGGGTAGGCACTGAAGCTTTCTTT.

The chain links TRBV7-9 to TRBJ1-5, with D possibly matching TRBD1 (6 bases). The CDR3 length is 14 residues. Germline V gene sequence: CDR1 SEHNR, CDR2 FQNEAQ (reference sequence). The germline V and J ends were trimmed by 3 bases and 4 bases, with 10 bases remaining between them. CDR3 in DNA: TGTGCCAGCAGCTTTGACAGGCTAAATCAGCCCCAGCATTTT. It is translated as CASSFDRLNQPQHF.

This chain links TRBV7-9 with TRBJ1-2; D is undetermined. This CDR3 has 15 residues. CDR1 is SEHNR and CDR2 is FQNEAQ in the germline V gene (reference sequence). Between the trimmed V and J ends, which lost 6 bases and 5 bases, there was a span of 19 bases. CDR3 in amino acids: CASRVALGRDYGYTF. The CDR3 DNA sequence: TGTGCCAGCAGGGTAGCCCTAGGCCGCGATTATGGCTACACCTTC.

The rearrangement links TRBV7-6 to TRBJ1-6, with 10 nucleotides matching TRBD1. The CDR3 sequence is 15 residues long. The V gene's germline CDR1 is SGHVS and CDR2 FNYEAQ. V was clipped by 5 bases and J by 6 bases; unmatched bases: 4. DNA of the CDR3: TGTGCCAGCAGCACCAGGACAGGGGGTAATTCACCCCTCCACTTT. It translates to CASSTRTGGNSPLHF.

V is TRBV7-3 and J is TRBJ1-2, with TRBD1 identical over 9 bases. The CDR3 extends over 15 amino acids. Germline V gene sequence: CDR1 SGHTA, CDR2 FQGTGA. V lost 4 bases to trimming and J lost 2 bases; unmatched junction nucleotides: 5. This CDR3 is CASSSGTGSNYGYTF. For the CDR3, the DNA is TGTGCCAGCAGCTCTGGGACAGGGTCGAACTATGGCTACACCTTC.

V gene TRBV9 combines with J gene TRBJ1-2, with D possibly TRBD1 on 5 matching bases. The CDR3 has 15 amino acids. Trimming cost V 3 bases and J 1 base, with 13 bases left between them. CDR1 is SGDLS and CDR2 is YYNGEE in the germline V gene. The CDR3 DNA reads as TGTGCCAGCAGCGAAGGGACTGCAGATAACTATGGCTACACCTTC. Protein: CASSEGTADNYGYTF.

The rearrangement links TRBV15 to TRBJ2-3, with a possible D match to TRBD1 (5 bases). With 1 base removed from V and 4 bases from J, the gap between germline ends came to 15 bases. Germline V gives CDR1 LNHNV, CDR2 YYDKDF (reference sequence). This CDR3 comprises 16 residues. CDR3 loop: CATSRVGVHSSDTQYF. The DNA for the CDR3 is TGTGCCACCAGCAGAGTAGGGGTCCACAGTTCAGATACGCAGTATTTT.

The rearrangement links TRBV27 to TRBJ1-1, with a weak D call TRBD1 (6 bases). Deletions cut 2 bases from V and 1 base from J, with 8 bases between. CDR1 and CDR2 from the germline V gene are MNHEY and SMNVEV (reference sequence). The CDR3 spans 14 residues. The CDR3 region is CASSLGGGNTEAFF. In DNA form, the CDR3 reads TGTGCCAGCAGTTTAGGGGGCGGGAACACTGAAGCTTTCTTT.

This clone was counted a single time. The chain is built from TRBV10-3 and TRBJ2-2, with a weak D call TRBD2 (5 bases). With 4 bases removed from V and 3 bases from J, the gap between germline ends came to 9 bases. The CDR3 is made up of 14 amino acids. From germline, CDR1 is ENHRY and CDR2 SYGVKD. This CDR3 reads CAISGLLDTGELFF. The CDR3 region has the DNA TGTGCCATCAGTGGACTATTAGACACCGGGGAGCTGTTTTTT.

This clone was recorded a few times. The genes are TRBV6-6 and TRBJ2-7; 11 positions agree with TRBD2. Germline V gene data show CDR1 as MNHNY and CDR2 as SVGAGI (reference sequence). The CDR3 extends over 14 amino acids. With V trimmed by 4 bases and J by 7 bases, 6 bases remained unmatched. The CDR3 bases are TGTGCCAGCAGTTTAGCGGGGGGGCTGGTTGAGCAGTACTTC. This translates into CASSLAGGLVEQYF.

CDR3 sequence (DNA): TGTGCCACCAAAACGGGGACAGAGCGCCCTAAGGGGAATCAGCCCCAGCATTTT. This gives the protein CATKTGTERPKGNQPQHF. This rearrangement joins TRBV25-1 to TRBJ1-5; 7 bases line up with TRBD1. This CDR3 is 18 amino acids long. Per germline, CDR1 MGHDK and CDR2 SYGVNS. V was pared by 10 bases and J by 4 bases, with 22 bases of the junction left unmatched.

This clone was seen just once. This chain links TRBV5-1 with TRBJ2-7; D remains unclear. The CDR3 is 13 residues long. CDR1 is SGHRS, CDR2 YFSETQ, per germline. The germline V and J ends were trimmed by 4 bases and 2 bases, with 10 bases remaining between them. The CDR3 DNA reads TGCGCCAGCAGCCAACTCGCGACCTACGAGCAGTACTTC. This codes for CASSQLATYEQYF.

The rearrangement links TRBV5-1 to TRBJ2-7; TRBD1 agrees at 9 bases. J lost 7 bases, V lost 3 bases, and 8 bases had no gene match. Germline CDR1 reads SGHRS; CDR2 reads YFSETQ. This CDR3 region has 14 residues. The CDR3 sequence: CASSSGTGKGEQYF. The CDR3 nucleotides read TGCGCCAGCAGCTCCGGGACAGGGAAAGGGGAGCAGTACTTC.

V gene TRBV9 combines with J gene TRBJ1-2; possibly TRBD1 for D (5 bases). Germline CDR1 reads SGDLS; CDR2 reads YYNGEE. This CDR3 comprises 16 residues. V lost 0 bases to trimming and J lost 3 bases, with 15 bases between them. In nucleotides, the CDR3 is TGTGCCAGCAGCGTAGCCCGGTTGGGGGGGGACTATGGCTACACCTTC. Its translation is CASSVARLGGDYGYTF. Filled out from reference TRBV9 and TRBJ1-2, the complete variable domain reads DSGVTQTPKHLITATGQRVTLRCSPRSGDLSVYWYQQSLDQGLQFLIQYYNGEERAKGNILERFSAQQFPDLHSELNLSSLELGDSALYFCASSVARLGGDYGYTFGSGTRLTVV.

This rearrangement joins TRBV4-2 to TRBJ2-2; TRBD2 aligns across 12 bases. With 1 base clipped from V and 1 base from J, the junction kept 7 bases outside the gene matches. CDR1 and CDR2 from the germline V gene are LGHNA and YNFKEQ. The CDR3 is made up of 19 amino acids. The DNA of the CDR3 is TGTGCCAGCAGCCAAGTCCCACTAGCGGGGGGTCGGAACACCGGGGAGCTGTTTTTT. It translates to CASSQVPLAGGRNTGELFF.

This chain uses TRBV18 with TRBJ1-1, with 7 bases lining up with TRBD1. CDR1 KGHSH and CDR2 LQKENI come from the germline V gene. Unmatched junction bases numbered 10, after V lost 5 bases and J lost 1 base. This CDR3 is built from 16 residues. The CDR3 DNA reads TGTGCCAGCTCAGGCAGACAGGGAGGAACGAACACTGAAGCTTTCTTT. It codes for CASSGRQGGTNTEAFF. The full variable domain, its missing parts supplied by reference TRBV18 and TRBJ1-1, is NAGVMQNPRHLVRRRGQEARLRCSPMKGHSHVYWYRQLPEEGLKFMVYLQKENIIDESGMPKERFSAEFPKEGPSILRIQQVVRGDSAAYFCASSGRQGGTNTEAFFGQGTRLTVV.

The V call is TRBV12-5, the J call TRBJ2-7; a possible D gene is TRBD2 (6 bases). CDR1 is LGHNT, CDR2 FRNRAP, per germline. V was clipped by 4 bases and J by 5 bases, with 6 bases between them. The length of the CDR3 is 11 residues. CDR3 residues: CASGWGDEQYF. The CDR3, as DNA: TGTGCTAGTGGTTGGGGGGACGAGCAGTACTTC.

The chain links TRBV6-5 to TRBJ1-2; D not certain. CDR1 is MNHEY and CDR2 is SVGAGI in the germline V gene. The CDR3 consists of 15 residues. Trimming removed 0 bases at V and 6 bases at J, with 14 bases between. The CDR3 DNA is TGTGCCAGCAGTTACTCGAACGAAAGGCGGGATGGCTACACCTTC. Protein product: CASSYSNERRDGYTF.

This sequence joins TRBV6-4 and TRBJ2-7; D might be TRBD1 (5 bases). The CDR3 runs 12 residues. V lost 11 bases and J lost 3, with 14 bases in between. The V gene's germline CDR1 is MRHNA and CDR2 SNTAGT. The CDR3 loop is CARRGTFYEQYF. The CDR3 bases are TGTGCCCGTAGGGGAACTTTCTACGAGCAGTACTTC.

This clone was detected once. The CDR3 region is CASSTTGGTEAFF. The CDR3 coding sequence is TGTGCCAGCAGCACTACAGGGGGCACTGAAGCTTTCTTT. This chain links TRBV13 with TRBJ1-1; TRBD1 agrees at 8 bases. Trimming at V came to 5 bases and at J to 4 bases, leaving 3 bases not matched to a gene. The germline gives CDR1 PRHDT, CDR2 FYEKMQ (reference sequence). The CDR3 totals 13 residues.

In its sample, this clone was seen once. CDR3 sequence (DNA): TGTGCCAGCAGTCAAATTCATAGCAATCAGCCCCAGCATTTT. This encodes CASSQIHSNQPQHF. The chain has TRBV6-1 and TRBJ1-5; D remains unclear. The V end lost 5 bases, the J end lost 0 bases, and 8 bases lay between the germline ends. The CDR3 contains 14 residues. CDR1 and CDR2 (germline): MNHNS, SASEGT.

The chain recombines TRBV27 with TRBJ2-7; 8 bases agree with TRBD1. V was pared by 5 bases and J by 2 bases, with 8 bases of the junction left unmatched. Germline assignment: CDR1 MNHEY and CDR2 SMNVEV (reference sequence). This CDR3 is 15 amino acids long. CDR3 amino acids: CASSPRTGPPYEQYF. The CDR3, as DNA: TGTGCCAGCAGTCCCCGGACAGGGCCCCCCTACGAGCAGTACTTC.

V gene TRBV9 combines with J gene TRBJ1-6; no definite D call. Trimming removed 4 bases from V and 7 bases from J, with 15 bases in between. The CDR3 consists of 15 residues. Germline V gene data show CDR1 as SGDLS and CDR2 as YYNGEE. CDR3 sequence: CASSTNLEANSPLHF. In DNA, the CDR3 is TGTGCCAGCAGCACCAACCTCGAAGCAAATTCACCCCTCCACTTT. Combining the CDR3 with reference TRBV9 and TRBJ1-6 gives the whole variable domain DSGVTQTPKHLITATGQRVTLRCSPRSGDLSVYWYQQSLDQGLQFLIQYYNGEERAKGNILERFSAQQFPDLHSELNLSSLELGDSALYFCASSTNLEANSPLHFGNGTRLTVT.

This chain connects TRBV6-5 to TRBJ2-7; 10 nucleotides agree with TRBD2. CDR1 and CDR2 (germline): MNHEY, SVGAGI. This CDR3 has 12 residues. After removal of 10 bases from V and 3 bases from J, the junction contained 3 bases not matched to a gene. Here the CDR3 DNA reads TGTGCCACATCTAGCGGGGGCTACGAGCAGTACTTC. It translates to CATSSGGYEQYF.

CDR3 nucleotides: TGCGCCAGCAGCGTCTCGGGACTTCCGAACAATGAGCAGTTCTTC. It specifies CASSVSGLPNNEQFF. The chain has TRBV5-1 and TRBJ2-1, with TRBD2 as a possible D gene (6 bases). The CDR3 sequence is 15 residues long. The V gene lost 4 bases and the J gene lost 5 bases, with 16 bases spanning the gap. Germline V gene sequence: CDR1 SGHRS, CDR2 YFSETQ.

This clone has a handful of counts. This chain uses TRBV15 with TRBJ2-7; the match to TRBD1 covers 7 bases. Germline trimming cut 6 bases from V and 2 bases from J; bases unmatched to any gene: 4. CDR3 length: 13 residues. Germline CDR1 LNHNV, CDR2 YYDKDF (reference sequence). The CDR3 DNA reads TGTGCCACCAGACAGGGGATCACCTACGAGCAGTACTTC. Amino acids: CATRQGITYEQYF.